The 21 T cell receptor beta chains listed next were all sequenced from one sample in a study of blood T cell repertoires in COVID-19. Only in-frame clones appear in the TCRdb table, and some are missing; sequencing was by immunoSEQ multiplex PCR. The sample carries 210,000 or so clones, 75% to 85% recorded once. The sequenced sample was PBMCs or T cells enriched from blood (not recorded which). These TCRs come from a man between 25 and 39 years old with acute COVID-19.

This sequence joins TRBV18 and TRBJ2-4; 7 nucleotides match TRBD1. J lost 8 bases, V lost 6 bases, and 10 bases had no gene match. CDR3 length: 14 residues. Germline CDR1 KGHSH, CDR2 LQKENI. The CDR3 nucleotides read TGTGCCAGCTCGTCAGACGGAACAGGGGACATTCAGTACTTC. It yields the protein CASSSDGTGDIQYF.

This sequence joins TRBV29-1 and TRBJ1-1; unclear D gene. The CDR3 is 12 residues long. Germline V gene data show CDR1 as SQVTM and CDR2 as ANQGSEA. Trimming removed 0 bases from V and 5 bases from J, with 7 bases in between. The CDR3 protein is CSVEEGGTEAFF. CDR3 bases: TGCAGCGTTGAAGAGGGCGGGACTGAAGCTTTCTTT.

This clone was counted a few times. The chain joins TRBV7-9 to TRBJ2-1; possible D gene TRBD1, 5 bases. The CDR3 runs to 13 residues. V lost 3 bases and J lost 8, with 11 bases in between. Germline V lookup: CDR1 SEHNR, CDR2 FQNEAQ (reference sequence). The CDR3 coding sequence is TGTGCCAGCAGCTTGGCAGGGTACGATGAGCAGTTCTTC. Protein sequence: CASSLAGYDEQFF. Full variable domain (rest looked up from reference TRBV7-9 and TRBJ2-1): DTGVSQNPRHKITKRGQNVTFRCDPISEHNRLYWYRQTLGQGPEFLTYFQNEAQLEKSRLLSDRFSAERPKGSFSTLEIQRTEQGDSAMYLCASSLAGYDEQFFGPGTRLTVL.

This chain links TRBV6-2 or TRBV6-3 with TRBJ2-7; a possible D gene is TRBD1 (6 bases). CDR1 is MNHEY, CDR2 SVGEGT, per germline. The V and J ends lost 0 bases and 0 bases respectively, with 15 bases between them. CDR3 size: 17 residues. The CDR3 sequence: CASSYSSRDKSSYEQYF. The CDR3 DNA reads TGTGCCAGCAGTTACTCGAGCCGGGACAAAAGCTCCTACGAGCAGTACTTC.

The V and J genes are TRBV5-1 and TRBJ1-2, with 11 bases lining up with TRBD1. The CDR3 has 15 amino acids. Trimming cost V 3 bases and J 7 bases; bases outside gene matches: 8. The germline gives CDR1 SGHRS, CDR2 YFSETQ. As DNA, the CDR3 is TGCGCCAGCAGCTCTCAAGGACAGGGGGCCGGTGGCTACACCTTC. Encoded protein: CASSSQGQGAGGYTF.

The CDR3 region is CASRHTGNTGELFF. Here the CDR3 DNA reads TGTGCCAGTAGACACACAGGGAACACCGGGGAGCTGTTTTTT. The V and J genes are TRBV19 and TRBJ2-2; D is perhaps TRBD1 (5 bases). The CDR3 extends over 14 amino acids. Germline assignment: CDR1 LNHDA and CDR2 SQIVND (reference sequence). V lost 6 bases, J lost 1 base, and 9 bases lay in between.

Only a few counts were recorded for this clone. The chain has TRBV30 and TRBJ1-5; tentative D call: TRBD1 (5 bases). CDR1 is GTSNPN, CDR2 SVGIG, per germline (reference sequence). There are 16 residues in the CDR3. V gave up 2 bases and J gave up 1 base, with 15 bases separating them. CDR3 loop: CAWSLTVGGSNQPQHF. The CDR3 bases are TGTGCCTGGAGTCTAACTGTCGGGGGAAGCAATCAGCCCCAGCATTTT.

The V call is TRBV5-6, the J call TRBJ2-7, with 8 nucleotides matching TRBD1. In germline, CDR1 is SGHDT, CDR2 YYEEEE. The trim removed 3 bases at V and 6 bases at J, leaving 2 bases unmatched. The CDR3 is 12 amino acids. The CDR3 protein is CASSYGTGEQYF. The CDR3, as DNA: TGTGCCAGCAGCTACGGGACAGGCGAGCAGTACTTC.

V is TRBV12-3 or TRBV12-4 and J is TRBJ2-5, with a tentative D call TRBD1 (5 bases). There are 13 residues in the CDR3. V shed 7 bases and J shed 3 bases, with 12 bases lying between them. CDR3 coding DNA: TGTGCCAGCACCTCAGGCAGGGAAGAGACCCAGTACTTC. This gives the protein CASTSGREETQYF.

This clone has a handful of counts. The CDR3 coding sequence is TGTGCCAGCAGCAAAGGCACGGAAAGCGTTGACACTGAAGCTTTCTTT. Amino acids: CASSKGTESVDTEAFF. The rearrangement joins TRBV21-1 to TRBJ1-1. TRBV21-1 is described as a pseudogene. This CDR3 spans 16 amino acids.

This clone came up a few times. This chain connects TRBV2 to TRBJ1-5; TRBD1 is a possible D gene (6 bases). Germline V lookup: CDR1 SNHLY, CDR2 FYNNEI. Trimming shortened V by 3 bases and J by 6 bases, and 15 bases separated the two germline ends. The length of the CDR3 is 15 residues. The CDR3 spells CASSEGGQGSQPQHF. CDR3 nucleotide sequence: TGTGCCAGCAGTGAGGGGGGGCAGGGGAGTCAGCCCCAGCATTTT.

The chain has TRBV3-1 (or the pseudogene TRBV3-2) and TRBJ1-6, with no clear D. Trimming removed 1 base from V and 8 bases from J, with 6 bases in between. Germline CDR1 and CDR2: LGHDT and YNNKEL (reference sequence). This CDR3 comprises 13 residues. The CDR3 DNA reads TGTGCCAGCAGCCAAGGGCCTGATTCACCCCTCCACTTT. This codes for CASSQGPDSPLHF.

This chain connects TRBV25-1 to TRBJ1-3; TRBD1 might be the D (6 bases). V was pared by 2 bases and J by 3 bases, with 14 bases between. The CDR3 is 16 residues long. The germline CDR1 and CDR2 sequences are MGHDK and SYGVNS. CDR3 sequence (DNA): TGTGCCAGCAGTGAAGGTTCAGGGGTCGGTGGAAACACCATATATTTT. Encoded protein: CASSEGSGVGGNTIYF.

The V gene is TRBV5-4, the J gene TRBJ1-1, with D possibly TRBD1 on 5 matching bases. The CDR3 spans 13 residues. Between the trimmed V and J ends, which lost 4 bases and 8 bases, there was a span of 15 bases. Germline values: CDR1 SGHNT, CDR2 YYREEE (reference sequence). This CDR3 reads CASSVIGGREAFF. The DNA for the CDR3 is TGTGCCAGCAGCGTAATCGGGGGACGAGAAGCTTTCTTT. The full variable domain, its missing parts supplied by reference TRBV5-4 and TRBJ1-1, is ETGVTQSPTHLIKTRGQQVTLRCSSQSGHNTVSWYQQALGQGPQFIFQYYREEENGRGNFPPRFSGLQFPNYSSELNVNALELDDSALYLCASSVIGGREAFFGQGTRLTVV.

The chain links TRBV28 to TRBJ1-3; 7 bases match TRBD1. With 7 bases clipped from V and 2 bases from J, the junction kept 8 bases outside the gene matches. In germline, CDR1 is MDHEN, CDR2 SYDVKM. This CDR3 region has 15 residues. CDR3 residues: CASKVGQATGNTIYF. DNA for the CDR3: TGTGCCAGCAAGGTCGGACAGGCTACTGGAAACACCATATATTTT.

V usage is TRBV24-1 and J usage is TRBJ2-7, with D hard to call. CDR1 is KGHDR, CDR2 SFDVKD, per germline. The V end was cut by 4 bases, the J end by 3 bases, with 3 bases between. The CDR3 has 11 amino acids. CDR3 DNA: TGTGCCACCAGTGACGGCTACGAGCAGTACTTC. Translated: CATSDGYEQYF.

The rearrangement links TRBV5-1 to TRBJ1-5, with 7 nucleotides matching TRBD1. Looked up from germline, CDR1 is SGHRS and CDR2 is YFSETQ. Trimming removed 0 bases from V and 9 bases from J; junction bases left unmatched: 3. This CDR3 comprises 13 residues. Written as DNA, the CDR3 is TGCGCCAGCAGCTTGGAGGGGGCGCCGCCCCAGCATTTT. Translation gives CASSLEGAPPQHF.

The chain joins TRBV5-3 to TRBJ1-6; 7 bases align to TRBD1. TRBV5-3 counts as an open reading frame of uncertain function. The CDR3 has 17 residues. J was trimmed by 7 bases and V by 3 bases; bases with no gene match: 13. The CDR3 loop reads CARSSRLTTGRNSPLHF. The CDR3 DNA is TGTGCCAGAAGCTCCCGCCTAACGACAGGGAGGAATTCACCCCTCCACTTT.

This chain links TRBV15 with TRBJ2-7; a weak D match, TRBD1 (5 bases). From germline, CDR1 is LNHNV and CDR2 YYDKDF (reference sequence). V lost 5 bases, J lost 5 bases, and 7 bases lay in between. The CDR3 has 11 amino acids. The CDR3 coding sequence is TGTGCCACCAGCGACAGCGACGAGCAGTACTTC. It translates to CATSDSDEQYF.

This clone was recorded only once. A much larger clone sits a single nucleotide away, making a read error possible. V usage is TRBV13 and J usage is TRBJ2-7; D perhaps matches TRBD1 (6 bases). The CDR3 extends over 13 amino acids. Germline CDR1 is PRHDT and CDR2 is FYEKMQ (reference sequence). V lost 3 bases, J lost 2 bases, and 8 bases lay in between. CDR3 nucleotides: TGTGCCAGCAGCTTTCAGGGGACCTACGAGCAGTACTTC. Translation gives CASSFQGTYEQYF.

The rearrangement uses TRBV10-3 and TRBJ1-1; 8 nucleotides match TRBD1. The germline CDR1 and CDR2 sequences are ENHRY and SYGVKD. J was trimmed by 4 bases and V by 6 bases; bases with no gene match: 10. This CDR3 spans 15 amino acids. CDR3 sequence: CAIRWTGIKGTEAFF. The CDR3 nucleotides are TGTGCCATCAGGTGGACAGGGATAAAAGGCACTGAAGCTTTCTTT.